This T cell receptor beta chain derives from a study of blood T cell repertoires in COVID-19. Study context: Specimens from acute and convalescent COVID-19 originated in the United States, Italy and Spain.

Authors' processing steps: Amplification with reference gene primers provided the estimates of nucleated cell counts. Sequencing used immunoSEQ multiplex PCR; TCRdb keeps in-frame clones, though not all of them. D and trimming come from the DNA, and the V and J calls and clone size come from that table. The table lists 85,000 to 95,000 clones, 86% of them singletons. From germline, CDR1 is SGHRS and CDR2 YFSETQ. This CDR3 spans 12 amino acids. The V gene lost 4 bases and the J gene lost 8 bases, with 10 bases spanning the gap. The source of this sequence is a human donor in a cohort sampled during active COVID-19. The specimen was peripheral blood. This chain uses TRBV5-1 with TRBJ2-1; the D gene is possibly TRBD2 (6 bases). CDR3 protein: CASSAREYEQFF. The CDR3, as DNA: TGCGCCAGCAGCGCCCGGGAGTATGAGCAGTTCTTC.